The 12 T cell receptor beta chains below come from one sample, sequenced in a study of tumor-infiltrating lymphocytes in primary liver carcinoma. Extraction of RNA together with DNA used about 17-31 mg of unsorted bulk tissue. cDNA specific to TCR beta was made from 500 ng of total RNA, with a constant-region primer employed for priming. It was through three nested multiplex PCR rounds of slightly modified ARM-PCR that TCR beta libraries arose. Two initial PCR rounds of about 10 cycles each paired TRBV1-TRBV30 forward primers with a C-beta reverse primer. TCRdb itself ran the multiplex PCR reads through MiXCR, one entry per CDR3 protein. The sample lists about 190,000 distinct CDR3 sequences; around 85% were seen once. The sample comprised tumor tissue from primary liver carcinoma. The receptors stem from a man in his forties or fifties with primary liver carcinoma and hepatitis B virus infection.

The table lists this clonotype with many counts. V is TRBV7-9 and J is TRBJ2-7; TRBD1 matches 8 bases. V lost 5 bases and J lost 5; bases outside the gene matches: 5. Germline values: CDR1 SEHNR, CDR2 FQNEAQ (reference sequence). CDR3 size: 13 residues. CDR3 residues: CASSVQGAHEQYF. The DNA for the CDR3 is TGTGCCAGCAGCGTCCAGGGGGCGCACGAGCAGTACTTC.

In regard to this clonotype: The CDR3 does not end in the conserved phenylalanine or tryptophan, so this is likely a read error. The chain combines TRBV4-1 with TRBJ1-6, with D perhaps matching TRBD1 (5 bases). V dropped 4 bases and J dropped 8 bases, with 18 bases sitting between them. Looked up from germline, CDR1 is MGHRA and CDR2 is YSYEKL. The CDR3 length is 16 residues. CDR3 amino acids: CASSPALAGNYSPLHN. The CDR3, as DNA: TGCGCCAGCAGCCCAGCCCTAGCAGGGAACTATTCACCCCTCCACAAT.

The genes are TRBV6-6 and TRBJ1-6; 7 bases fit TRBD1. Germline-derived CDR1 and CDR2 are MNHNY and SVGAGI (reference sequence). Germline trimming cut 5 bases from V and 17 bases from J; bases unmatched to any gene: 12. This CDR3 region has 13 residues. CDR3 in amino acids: CASSTTGVSPFHF. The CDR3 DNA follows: TGTGCCAGCAGTACAACAGGGGTTTCGCCCTTCCACTTT.

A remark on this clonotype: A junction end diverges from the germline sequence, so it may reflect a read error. CDR3 sequence (DNA): TGTGCCAGCAGCTTGACAGGGAGAACTGAGGCCAACCTCCTTACTTTC. Amino acid sequence: CASSLTGRTEANLLTF. The chain is built from TRBV11-2 and TRBJ2-6; 7 nucleotides line up with TRBD1. The CDR3 has 16 amino acids. CDR1 is SGHAT and CDR2 is FQNNGV in the germline V gene.

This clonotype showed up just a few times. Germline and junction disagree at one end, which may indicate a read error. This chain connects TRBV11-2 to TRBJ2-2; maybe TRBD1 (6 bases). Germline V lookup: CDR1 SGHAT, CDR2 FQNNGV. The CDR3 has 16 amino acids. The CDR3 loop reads CTSSPRTATNTGELFF. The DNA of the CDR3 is TGTACCAGCAGCCCCCGGACAGCTACAAACACCGGGGAGCTGTTTTTT.

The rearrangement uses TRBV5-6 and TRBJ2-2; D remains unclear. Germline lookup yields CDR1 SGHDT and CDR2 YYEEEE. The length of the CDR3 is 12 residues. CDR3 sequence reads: CANSWSSGELFF. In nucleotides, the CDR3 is TGTGCTAACAGCTGGTCCTCCGGGGAGCTGTTTTTT. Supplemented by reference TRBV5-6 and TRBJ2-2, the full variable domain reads DAGVTQSPTHLIKTRGQQVTLRCSPKSGHDTVSWYQQALGQGPQFIFQYYEEEERQRGNFPDRFSGHQFPNYSSELNVNALLLGDSALYLCANSWSSGELFFGEGSRLTVL.

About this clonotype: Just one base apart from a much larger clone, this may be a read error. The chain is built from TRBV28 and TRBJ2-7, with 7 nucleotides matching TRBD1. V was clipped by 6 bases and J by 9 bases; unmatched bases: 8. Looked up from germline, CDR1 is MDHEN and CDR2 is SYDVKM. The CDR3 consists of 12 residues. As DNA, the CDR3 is TGTGCCAGCAGCCTCACAGGGGACGGGCAGTACTTC. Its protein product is CASSLTGDGQYF.

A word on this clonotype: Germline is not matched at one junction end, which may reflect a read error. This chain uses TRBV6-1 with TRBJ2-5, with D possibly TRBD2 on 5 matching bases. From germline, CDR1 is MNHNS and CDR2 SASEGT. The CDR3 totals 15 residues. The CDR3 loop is CASSPERVMVQTQYF. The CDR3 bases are TGTGCCAGCAGCCCCGAGAGGGTTATGGTGCAGACACAGTACTTC.

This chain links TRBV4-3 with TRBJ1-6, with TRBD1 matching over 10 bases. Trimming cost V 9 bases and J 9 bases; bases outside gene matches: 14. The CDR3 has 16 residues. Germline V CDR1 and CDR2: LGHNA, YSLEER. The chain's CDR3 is CASNSWDRGRTSPLHF. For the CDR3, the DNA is TGCGCCAGTAACTCCTGGGACAGGGGAAGGACTTCACCCCTCCACTTT.

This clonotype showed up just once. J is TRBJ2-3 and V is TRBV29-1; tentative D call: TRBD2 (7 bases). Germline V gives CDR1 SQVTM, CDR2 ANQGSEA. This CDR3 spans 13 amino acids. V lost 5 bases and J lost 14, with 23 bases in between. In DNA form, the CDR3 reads TGCAGCGTTCGGACGGGGGGCGGAGATACGTGGTATTTT. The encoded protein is CSVRTGGGDTWYF.

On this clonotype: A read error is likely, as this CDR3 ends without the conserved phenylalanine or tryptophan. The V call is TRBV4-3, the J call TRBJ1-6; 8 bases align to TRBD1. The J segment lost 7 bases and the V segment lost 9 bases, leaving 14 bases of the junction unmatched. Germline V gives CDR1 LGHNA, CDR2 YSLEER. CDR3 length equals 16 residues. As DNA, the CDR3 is TGCGCCAGTAGCTCCTGTGACAGGGGAAGGAATTCACCCCTCCACTCT. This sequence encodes CASSSCDRGRNSPLHS.

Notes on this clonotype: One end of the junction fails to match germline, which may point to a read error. For the CDR3, the DNA is TGTGCCAGCAGTGGAGTCCTACCATGGAATGAGCAATTCTTC. Translated, it gives CASSGVLPWNEQFF. The V and J genes are TRBV6-1 and TRBJ2-1; the D is unclear. Germline lookup yields CDR1 MNHNS and CDR2 SASEGT. There are 14 residues in the CDR3.